A selection of T cell receptor beta chains follows, all from one sample in a study of cytomegalovirus exposure and HLA in healthy donors. Libraries were prepared by immunoSEQ multiplex PCR; TCRdb keeps only in-frame clonotypes and omits some of them. The sample comprises over 85,000 clones, approximately 71% of which are singletons, and roughly 8% rests with the top ten. The sample was PBMCs. These receptors came from a female donor in good health and CMV-seronegative. CDR3s include the opening cysteine and the closing phenylalanine or tryptophan. The D gene is left open where the match is weak. Clone sizes are given selectively: once, few, many, or a class where the clone is expanded.

j_gene: TRBJ2-5
d_gene: NA
v_gene: TRBV19
abundance: NA
CDR3aa: CASSIGGRQETQYF
CDR3nt: TGTGCCAGTAGTATAGGGGGCAGGCAAGAGACCCAGTACTTC

j_gene: TRBJ1-1
d_gene: NA
v_gene: TRBV5-1
abundance: NA
CDR3aa: CASSLGEVRRTEAFF
CDR3nt: TGCGCCAGCAGCCTCGGGGAGGTTCGAAGGACTGAAGCTTTCTTT

j_gene: TRBJ1-2
d_gene: NA
v_gene: TRBV5-6
abundance: NA
CDR3aa: CASSLGGGRRDYGYTF
CDR3nt: TGTGCCAGCAGCTTGGGGGGGGGCCGAAGGGACTATGGCTACACCTTC

j_gene: TRBJ2-1
d_gene: TRBD1
v_gene: TRBV28
abundance: NA
CDR3aa: CASSSGTGGPISYNEQFF
CDR3nt: TGTGCCAGCAGTTCCGGGACAGGGGGTCCGATCTCCTACAATGAGCAGTTCTTC

j_gene: TRBJ2-4
d_gene: NA
v_gene: TRBV11-2
abundance: NA
CDR3aa: CASRDYRELAKNIQYF
CDR3nt: TGTGCCAGCAGGGATTACAGAGAACTAGCCAAAAACATTCAGTACTTC

j_gene: TRBJ2-2
d_gene: TRBD2
v_gene: TRBV30
abundance: few
CDR3aa: CAWSVSGRGLGTGELFF
CDR3nt: TGTGCCTGGAGTGTAAGCGGGAGGGGTCTCGGTACCGGGGAGCTGTTTTTT

j_gene: TRBJ2-7
d_gene: TRBD2
v_gene: TRBV19
abundance: few
CDR3aa: CASGFSGGSYEQYF
CDR3nt: TGTGCCAGTGGTTTTAGCGGGGGCTCCTACGAGCAGTACTTC

j_gene: TRBJ2-5
d_gene: TRBD1
v_gene: TRBV7-2
abundance: few
CDR3aa: CASSLARDRGRETQYF
CDR3nt: TGTGCCAGCAGCTTAGCCAGGGACAGGGGAAGAGAGACCCAGTACTTC

j_gene: TRBJ1-6
d_gene: TRBD1
v_gene: TRBV2
abundance: NA
CDR3aa: CASKTGTGAGPLHF
CDR3nt: TGTGCCAGCAAGACCGGGACAGGGGCCGGACCCCTCCACTTT

j_gene: TRBJ2-3
d_gene: TRBD1
v_gene: TRBV9
abundance: NA
CDR3aa: CASSVGGTGGSRTDTQYF
CDR3nt: TGTGCCAGCAGCGTAGGGGGGACAGGTGGATCCCGGACAGATACGCAGTATTTT

j_gene: TRBJ1-2
d_gene: NA
v_gene: TRBV5-6
abundance: few
CDR3aa: CASSSTFYGYTF
CDR3nt: TGTGCCAGCAGCTCGACTTTCTATGGCTACACCTTC

j_gene: TRBJ1-6
d_gene: NA
v_gene: TRBV6-5
abundance: NA
CDR3aa: CASRLDRNNSPLHF
CDR3nt: TGTGCCAGCAGGCTTGACAGAAATAATTCACCCCTCCACTTT

j_gene: TRBJ1-6
d_gene: NA
v_gene: TRBV6-1
abundance: NA
CDR3aa: CASSEAGVRNSPLHF
CDR3nt: TGTGCCAGCAGTGAAGCAGGAGTGAGGAATTCACCCCTCCACTTT

j_gene: TRBJ1-1
d_gene: TRBD1
v_gene: TRBV25-1
abundance: NA
CDR3aa: CASRQTGGRTEAFF
CDR3nt: TGTGCCAGCAGACAGACAGGGGGAAGGACTGAAGCTTTCTTT

j_gene: TRBJ1-6
d_gene: NA
v_gene: TRBV30
abundance: NA
CDR3aa: CAWIGRGLRNSPLHF
CDR3nt: TGTGCCTGGATCGGACGGGGATTGCGGAATTCACCCCTCCACTTT

j_gene: TRBJ2-3
d_gene: TRBD2
v_gene: TRBV7-9
abundance: many
CDR3aa: CASSLGTSGTSDTQYF
CDR3nt: TGTGCCAGCAGCCTAGGGACTAGCGGGACCTCAGATACGCAGTATTTT

j_gene: TRBJ1-5
d_gene: TRBD1
v_gene: TRBV30
abundance: NA
CDR3aa: CAWSRDRGVLSNQPQHF
CDR3nt: TGTGCCTGGAGTAGGGACAGAGGAGTTCTTAGCAATCAGCCCCAGCATTTT

j_gene: TRBJ2-7
d_gene: TRBD1
v_gene: TRBV13
abundance: NA
CDR3aa: CASSPDRGREQYF
CDR3nt: TGTGCCAGCAGCCCGGACAGGGGGCGCGAGCAGTACTTC

j_gene: TRBJ2-5
d_gene: TRBD2
v_gene: TRBV7-9
abundance: NA
CDR3aa: CSSSLAFGLADQETQYF
CDR3nt: TGTTCCAGCAGCTTAGCATTTGGACTAGCGGACCAAGAGACCCAGTACTTC

j_gene: TRBJ2-7
d_gene: TRBD1
v_gene: TRBV5-1
abundance: NA
CDR3aa: CASSLDGQGLYYEQYF
CDR3nt: TGCGCCAGCAGCTTGGACGGACAGGGACTTTACTACGAGCAGTACTTC

j_gene: TRBJ2-4
d_gene: NA
v_gene: TRBV5-1
abundance: NA
CDR3aa: CASSLAEDSPGNIQYF
CDR3nt: TGCGCCAGCAGCTTGGCGGAGGACAGCCCAGGAAACATTCAGTACTTC

j_gene: TRBJ2-7
d_gene: TRBD2
v_gene: TRBV10-3
abundance: NA
CDR3aa: CASREREGPYEQYF
CDR3nt: TGTGCCAGTAGGGAGCGGGAGGGCCCCTACGAGCAGTACTTC

j_gene: TRBJ1-6
d_gene: NA
v_gene: TRBV27
abundance: few
CDR3aa: CASSPTASSYNSPLHF
CDR3nt: TGTGCCAGCAGTCCGACAGCGAGCTCCTATAATTCACCCCTCCACTTT

j_gene: TRBJ2-1
d_gene: TRBD2
v_gene: TRBV7-3
abundance: NA
CDR3aa: CASSPLSPGTSGIFSYNEQFF
CDR3nt: TGTGCCAGCAGCCCCCTATCCCCCGGGACTAGCGGAATTTTCTCCTACAATGAGCAGTTCTTC

j_gene: TRBJ1-4
d_gene: NA
v_gene: TRBV5-1
abundance: NA
CDR3aa: CASSLTGFNEKLFF
CDR3nt: TGCGCCAGCAGCTTGACAGGGTTTAATGAAAAACTGTTTTTT

j_gene: TRBJ2-5
d_gene: TRBD2
v_gene: TRBV7-6
abundance: NA
CDR3aa: CASSPLAGGTQYF
CDR3nt: TGTGCCAGCAGCCCCCTCGCGGGGGGGACCCAGTACTTC

j_gene: TRBJ2-5
d_gene: NA
v_gene: TRBV11-3
abundance: NA
CDR3aa: CASSLGFSPGRGETQYF
CDR3nt: TGTGCCAGCAGCTTAGGCTTTAGCCCGGGGAGGGGGGAGACCCAGTACTTC

j_gene: TRBJ2-7
d_gene: NA
v_gene: TRBV19
abundance: NA
CDR3aa: CASSIEDAGIISEQYF
CDR3nt: TGTGCCAGTAGTATAGAAGATGCGGGGATTATTAGCGAGCAGTACTTC

j_gene: TRBJ1-6
d_gene: TRBD1
v_gene: TRBV7-3
abundance: NA
CDR3aa: CASSLRGQGMTPLHF
CDR3nt: TGTGCCAGCAGCTTAAGGGGACAGGGAATGACACCCCTCCACTTT

j_gene: TRBJ2-7
d_gene: TRBD1
v_gene: TRBV28
abundance: NA
CDR3aa: CASTPDRVTYEQYF
CDR3nt: TGTGCCAGCACCCCCGACAGGGTTACCTACGAGCAGTACTTC

j_gene: TRBJ1-1
d_gene: NA
v_gene: TRBV19
abundance: NA
CDR3aa: CASSIGGRGKNTEAFF
CDR3nt: TGTGCCAGTAGTATAGGGGGCAGGGGAAAGAACACTGAAGCTTTCTTT

j_gene: TRBJ1-6
d_gene: TRBD1
v_gene: TRBV5-8
abundance: few
CDR3aa: CASSLTGDNSPLHF
CDR3nt: TGTGCCAGCAGCTTGACAGGGGACAATTCACCCCTCCACTTT

j_gene: TRBJ2-1
d_gene: TRBD1
v_gene: TRBV15
abundance: NA
CDR3aa: CATSSVDRMGSYNEQFF
CDR3nt: TGTGCCACCAGCAGTGTGGACAGGATGGGCTCCTACAATGAGCAGTTCTTC

j_gene: TRBJ1-5
d_gene: NA
v_gene: TRBV11-2
abundance: NA
CDR3aa: CASSLGRGGNQPQHF
CDR3nt: TGTGCCAGCAGCTTAGGAAGGGGCGGCAATCAGCCCCAGCATTTT

j_gene: TRBJ1-5
d_gene: NA
v_gene: TRBV5-1
abundance: few
CDR3aa: CASSWSSNQPQHF
CDR3nt: TGCGCCAGCAGTTGGAGTAGCAATCAGCCCCAGCATTTT

j_gene: TRBJ2-7
d_gene: TRBD1
v_gene: TRBV5-4
abundance: NA
CDR3aa: CASSRRTGGNPEQYF
CDR3nt: TGTGCCAGCAGCCGCCGGACAGGGGGCAATCCCGAGCAGTACTTC

j_gene: TRBJ2-3
d_gene: TRBD2
v_gene: TRBV2
abundance: once
CDR3aa: CASSLAGGTDTQYF
CDR3nt: TGTGCCAGCAGCTTAGCGGGGGGCACAGATACGCAGTATTTT

j_gene: TRBJ1-2
d_gene: NA
v_gene: TRBV12-5
abundance: NA
CDR3aa: CASGPPTGNYGYTF
CDR3nt: TGTGCTAGTGGCCCACCTACAGGGAACTATGGCTACACCTTC

j_gene: TRBJ2-7
d_gene: TRBD2
v_gene: TRBV7-9
abundance: NA
CDR3aa: CASSTRLAGGYEQYF
CDR3nt: TGTGCCAGCAGCACTCGACTAGCGGGAGGATACGAGCAGTACTTC

j_gene: TRBJ1-1
d_gene: TRBD1
v_gene: TRBV28
abundance: NA
CDR3aa: CASSPRTGGTMAFF
CDR3nt: TGTGCCAGCAGTCCGCGGACAGGGGGAACGATGGCTTTCTTT

j_gene: TRBJ2-7
d_gene: TRBD2
v_gene: TRBV7-9
abundance: NA
CDR3aa: CASIPGLAGGPYEQYF
CDR3nt: TGTGCCAGCATTCCGGGACTAGCGGGGGGCCCCTACGAGCAGTACTTC

j_gene: TRBJ1-4
d_gene: NA
v_gene: TRBV6-5
abundance: NA
CDR3aa: CASSYSRGSWEKLFF
CDR3nt: TGTGCCAGCAGTTACTCGCGGGGGTCGTGGGAAAAACTGTTTTTT

j_gene: TRBJ1-3
d_gene: NA
v_gene: TRBV6-1
abundance: few
CDR3aa: CASSERGFSGNTIYF
CDR3nt: TGTGCCAGCAGTGAAAGGGGGTTTTCTGGAAACACCATATATTTT

j_gene: TRBJ1-1
d_gene: TRBD1
v_gene: TRBV2
abundance: NA
CDR3aa: CASSGQGDVTEAFF
CDR3nt: TGTGCCAGCAGCGGACAGGGGGATGTCACTGAAGCTTTCTTT

j_gene: TRBJ1-1
d_gene: NA
v_gene: TRBV15
abundance: NA
CDR3aa: CATSRQTSFTGPAEAFF
CDR3nt: TGTGCCACCAGCAGACAAACCTCCTTTACAGGGCCGGCTGAAGCTTTCTTT

j_gene: TRBJ1-1
d_gene: NA
v_gene: TRBV11-2
abundance: NA
CDR3aa: CASSLVKGQTTEAFF
CDR3nt: TGTGCCAGCAGCTTAGTTAAGGGACAAACGACTGAAGCTTTCTTT